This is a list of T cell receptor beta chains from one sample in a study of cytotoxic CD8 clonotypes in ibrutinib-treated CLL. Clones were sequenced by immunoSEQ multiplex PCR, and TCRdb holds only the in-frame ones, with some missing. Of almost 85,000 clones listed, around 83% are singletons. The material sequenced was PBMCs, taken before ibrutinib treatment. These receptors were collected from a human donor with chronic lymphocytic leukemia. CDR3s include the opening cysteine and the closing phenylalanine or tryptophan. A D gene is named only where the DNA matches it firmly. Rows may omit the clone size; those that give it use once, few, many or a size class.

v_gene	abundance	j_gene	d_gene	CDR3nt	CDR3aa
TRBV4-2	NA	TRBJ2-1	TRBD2	TGTGCCAGCAGCCCACGGTCAGCGGGAGTCAATGAGCAGTTCTTC	CASSPRSAGVNEQFF
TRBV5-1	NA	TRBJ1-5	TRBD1	TGCGCCAGCAGCTTGGAGGGACAGGGTGGTCAGCCCCAGCATTTT	CASSLEGQGGQPQHF
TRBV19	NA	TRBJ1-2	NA	TGTGCCAGTACAGGGGCCTATGGCTACACCTTC	CASTGAYGYTF
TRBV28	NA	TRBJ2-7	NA	TGTGCCAGCCACAGATTTAGCTCCTACGAGCAGTACTTC	CASHRFSSYEQYF
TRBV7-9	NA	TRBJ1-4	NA	TGTGCCAGCACCTTTCCGGTTGTCCCGGTTACTAATGAAAAACTGTTTTTT	CASTFPVVPVTNEKLFF
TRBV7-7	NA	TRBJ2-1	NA	TGTGCCAGCAGCTTAAGTACAGGGTTGGGGGATGAGCAGTTCTTC	CASSLSTGLGDEQFF
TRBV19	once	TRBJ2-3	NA	TGTGCCAGTAGTGAACTTAGCGGCCCGGATACGCAGTATTTT	CASSELSGPDTQYF
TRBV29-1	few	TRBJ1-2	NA	TGCAGCGCCCAACAGGGTTTGGACTATGGCTACACCTTC	CSAQQGLDYGYTF
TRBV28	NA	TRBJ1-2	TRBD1	TGTGCCAGCGGCAGGGGGCCTGGCTACACCTTC	CASGRGPGYTF
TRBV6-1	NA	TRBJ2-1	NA	TGTGCCAGGGGGGGGCCTCAGTCCAATGAGCAGTTCTTC	CARGGPQSNEQFF
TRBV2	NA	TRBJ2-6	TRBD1	TGTGCCAGCAGTAGAACAGGGGATGGGGCCAACGTCCTGACTTTC	CASSRTGDGANVLTF
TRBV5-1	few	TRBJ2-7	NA	TGCGCCAGCAGCCTCCAGGATTGGGGTAGGTCCTACGAGCAGTACTTC	CASSLQDWGRSYEQYF
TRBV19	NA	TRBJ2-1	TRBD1	TGTGCCAGTAGTTCCCGGGACAGGTATAGTAATGAGCAGTTCTTC	CASSSRDRYSNEQFF
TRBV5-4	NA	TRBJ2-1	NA	TGTGCCAGCAGTCTCCCCTCGGGGCGGGGCTCCTACAATGAGCAGTTCTTC	CASSLPSGRGSYNEQFF
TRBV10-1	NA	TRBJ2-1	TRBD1	TGCGCCAGCAGTCGGGGACAGGTGGAGCGGTATGAGCAGTTCTTC	CASSRGQVERYEQFF
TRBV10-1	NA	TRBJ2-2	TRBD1	TGCGCCAGCAGTGTCGGACAGGACACCGGGGAGCTGTTTTTT	CASSVGQDTGELFF
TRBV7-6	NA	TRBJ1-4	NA	TGTGCCAGCAGCTTAGCCTATCGGAGGGGTGAAAAACTGTTTTTT	CASSLAYRRGEKLFF
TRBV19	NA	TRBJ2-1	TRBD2	TGTGCCAGTAGCCCACGGCCAGCGGGAGGACTTTACAATGAGCAGTTCTTC	CASSPRPAGGLYNEQFF
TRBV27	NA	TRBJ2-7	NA	TGTGCCAGCAGTTTATCGGGTGCCGGGACGCAGCGCTACGAGCAGTACTTC	CASSLSGAGTQRYEQYF
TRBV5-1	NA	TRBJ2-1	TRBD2	TGCGCCAGCAGCTTGGCCGGGCTAGCGGGATATGAGCAGTTCTTC	CASSLAGLAGYEQFF
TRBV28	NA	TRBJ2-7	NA	TGTGCCAGCAGTTACCTACGAGAGCAGTACTTC	CASSYLREQYF
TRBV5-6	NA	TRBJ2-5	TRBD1	TGTGCCAGCAGCGCACCCTCCGGGGGACAGGGGAGGACCCAGTACTTC	CASSAPSGGQGRTQYF
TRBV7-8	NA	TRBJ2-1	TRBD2	TGTGCCAGCAGCTTTCTCAGCTCGGGTTGGACTAGCGGGGATGATGAGCAGTTCTTC	CASSFLSSGWTSGDDEQFF
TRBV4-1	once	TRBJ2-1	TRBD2	TGCGCCAGCAGCCAGCGACTAGCGGGAGTAAATGAGCAGTTCTTC	CASSQRLAGVNEQFF
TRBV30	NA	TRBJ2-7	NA	TGTGCCTGGAGTGTAAATAGATACGAGCAGTACTTC	CAWSVNRYEQYF
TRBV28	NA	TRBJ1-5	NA	TGTGCCAGTAAGGGGGGCAATCAGCCCCAGCATTTT	CASKGGNQPQHF
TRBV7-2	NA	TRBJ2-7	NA	TGTGCCAGCAGCACTAAAAGGGGGGCGTACGAGCAGTACTTC	CASSTKRGAYEQYF
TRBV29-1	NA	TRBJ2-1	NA	TGCAGCGTTGAAGGGGAAGAGGCCTACAATGAGCAGTTCTTC	CSVEGEEAYNEQFF
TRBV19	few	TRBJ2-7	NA	TGTGCCAGTAGTATTGGGGGGCCACAGGGAGGCTACGAGCAGTACTTC	CASSIGGPQGGYEQYF
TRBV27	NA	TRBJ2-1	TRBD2	TGTGCCAGCAGTTTCACGGGACTAGCGGGACGGTCCTACAATGAGCAGTTCTTC	CASSFTGLAGRSYNEQFF
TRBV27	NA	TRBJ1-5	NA	TGTGCCAGCCGCTCCAGCAATCAGCCCCAGCATTTT	CASRSSNQPQHF
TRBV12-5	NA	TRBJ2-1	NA	TGTGCTAGTGGTCTCGGACTACGACACAATGAGCAGTTCTTC	CASGLGLRHNEQFF
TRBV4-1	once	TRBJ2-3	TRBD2	TGCGCCAGCAGACCTGGGACTAGCGGAAAGAATACGCAGTATTTT	CASRPGTSGKNTQYF
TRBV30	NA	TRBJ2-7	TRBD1	TGTGCCTGGGAGGGACAGGGGGTAGGCGAGCAGTACTTC	CAWEGQGVGEQYF
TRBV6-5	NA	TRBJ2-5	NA	TGTGCCAGCAGTTACAGTTTGGGTCAAGAGACCCAGTACTTC	CASSYSLGQETQYF
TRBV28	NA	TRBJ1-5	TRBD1	TGTGCCAGCAGTTTATGGGGGGACAGGGACCAGCCCCAGCATTTT	CASSLWGDRDQPQHF
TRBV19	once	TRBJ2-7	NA	TGTGCCAGTAGTATTCAGAGCTCCTACGAGCAGTACTTC	CASSIQSSYEQYF
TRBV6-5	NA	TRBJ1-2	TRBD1	TGTGCCAGCAGTTGGGACAGGTACTATGGCTACACCTTC	CASSWDRYYGYTF
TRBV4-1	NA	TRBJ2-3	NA	TGCGCCAGCAGCCAAGAACCTAGCAGGGATACGCAGTATTTT	CASSQEPSRDTQYF
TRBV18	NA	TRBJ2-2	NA	TGTGCCAGCTCGCGTTACGGGGCGCCTGGGTCCGGGGAGCTGTTTTTT	CASSRYGAPGSGELFF
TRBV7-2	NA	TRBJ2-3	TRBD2	TGTGCCAGCAGACTAGGACTAGCGGGACCAGATACGCAGTATTTT	CASRLGLAGPDTQYF
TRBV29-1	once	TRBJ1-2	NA	TGCAGCGTTCGCTACCGTGGGGGCGACCTCCCCTATGGCTACACCTTC	CSVRYRGGDLPYGYTF
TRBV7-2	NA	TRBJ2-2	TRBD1	TGTGCCAGCAGCTTACCCCCCGACAGGGGCACCGGGGAGCTGTTTTTT	CASSLPPDRGTGELFF
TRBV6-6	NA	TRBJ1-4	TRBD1	TGTGCCAGCAGCTATCCCGGGACAGGGAATGAAAAACTGTTTTTT	CASSYPGTGNEKLFF
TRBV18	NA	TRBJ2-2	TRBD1	TGTGCCAGCTCACCAAAACAGGGGAGTCACGGGGAGCTGTTTTTT	CASSPKQGSHGELFF
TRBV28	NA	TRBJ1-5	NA	TGTGCCAGCAGCCCCACCCTTAGCAATCAGCCCCAGCATTTT	CASSPTLSNQPQHF
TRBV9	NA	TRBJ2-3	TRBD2	TGTGCCAGCAGCGTAAGCTGGGGTAGCGGGACATCGGGTGAAGATACGCAGTATTTT	CASSVSWGSGTSGEDTQYF
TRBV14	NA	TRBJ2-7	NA	TGTGCCAGCAGCGCATTTGGGGGGAGCGGGTCCTCCTACGAGCAGTACTTC	CASSAFGGSGSSYEQYF
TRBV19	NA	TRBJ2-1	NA	TGTGCCAGTAGTTTCCATTGGACCCGGGACACGAGCTCCTACAATGAGCAGTTCTTC	CASSFHWTRDTSSYNEQFF
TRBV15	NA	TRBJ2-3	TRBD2	TGTGCCACCAGCAGCTCTAGCGGGAGCACAGATACGCAGTATTTT	CATSSSSGSTDTQYF
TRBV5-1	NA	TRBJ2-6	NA	TGCGCCAGCAGCTTCCCGGGGCAAGCTGGGGCCAACGTCCTGACTTTC	CASSFPGQAGANVLTF
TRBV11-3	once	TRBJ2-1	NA	TGTGCCAGCAGCTTAGATCGATACAATGAGCAGTTCTTC	CASSLDRYNEQFF